Listed below are T cell receptor beta chains from one sample, sequenced in a study of T cells in Graves' hyperthyroidism and ophthalmopathy. TCRdb reprocessed the multiplex PCR reads with MiXCR, giving one entry per CDR3 protein. The sample holds hundreds of thousands of distinct CDR3 sequences, about 15% seen once. Sequenced sample: blood. The receptors were gathered from a woman between 35 and 50 years old with Graves' hyperthyroidism. The CDR3 runs from the conserved cysteine through the conserved F or W. D genes are given only for firm matches. Not all rows give a size; the values are once, few, many and, for expanded clones, a class.

TRBJ2-7 - many TRBV28 CASSQIQGSYEQYF TGTGCCAGCAGTCAAATACAGGGTTCCTACGAGCAGTACTTC
TRBJ1-5 - - TRBV19 CASGLSDFQPQHF TGTGCCAGCGGACTGTCTGATTTTCAGCCCCAGCATTTT
TRBJ1-5 TRBD1 many TRBV12-3/TRBV12-4 CASTGGYSNQPQHF TGTGCCAGCACAGGGGGCTATAGCAATCAGCCCCAGCATTTT
TRBJ1-4 - many TRBV6-1 CASSAPGWANEKLFF TGTGCCAGCAGTGCCCCAGGGTGGGCTAATGAAAAACTGTTTTTT
TRBJ2-2 TRBD2 many TRBV3-1 CASSQDLRSGRVLNTGELFF TGTGCCAGCAGCCAAGATCTGCGGAGCGGGAGGGTTTTGAACACCGGGGAGCTGTTTTTT
TRBJ2-3 TRBD2 - TRBV11-3 CASSLGLRLAGELDTDTQYF TGTGCCAGCAGCTTAGGATTGCGACTAGCGGGAGAATTAGACACAGATACGCAGTATTTT
TRBJ2-3 - many TRBV11-2 CASSLGDPKARGTDTQYF TGTGCCAGCAGCTTAGGGGACCCAAAGGCCAGGGGCACAGATACGCAGTATTTT
TRBJ2-4 TRBD2 - TRBV19 CARLAGGPLAKNIQYF TGTGCCAGACTAGCGGGAGGACCGTTAGCCAAAAACATTCAGTACTTC
TRBJ1-1 - - TRBV4-1 CASSQVIRRAENTEAFF TGCGCCAGCAGCCAAGTCATCCGACGGGCGGAGAACACTGAAGCTTTCTTT
TRBJ2-7 - many TRBV11-2 CASSLEGNSYEQYF TGTGCCAGCAGCTTAGAGGGGAATTCCTACGAGCAGTACTTC
TRBJ2-5 - many TRBV20-1 CSATTIRGGPWETQYF TGCAGTGCGACCACCATTCGAGGAGGGCCGTGGGAGACCCAGTACTTC
TRBJ2-3 TRBD2 - TRBV11-2 CASSFGLAGLRSTDTQYF TGTGCCAGCAGCTTCGGACTAGCGGGATTGCGGAGCACAGATACGCAGTATTTT